This note documents a single T cell receptor (beta chain) sequence. Its target is not known. With 6 bases removed from V and 0 bases from J, the gap between germline ends came to 12 bases. Germline V gene lookup returns CDR1 MDHEN and CDR2 SYDVKM. CDR3 length: 15 amino acids. This sample is drawn from a study of shared clonotypes between healthy human individuals. Study conclusions and caveats: In contrast to clonotypes shared by all four donors, non-shared clonotypes had lower generation probabilities.

TCRdb's copy holds only in-frame clones and misses some; the assay was immunoSEQ multiplex PCR. This sample has about 1.1 million clones, with 60% to 80% found just once. The receptor was isolated from a man younger than 35 in good health. Some clones in this sample may be carry-over from other donors' samples. Sequenced: memory CD4+ T cells from PBMCs. The subset here: CD45RA-negative fraction. The rearrangement uses TRBV28 and TRBJ2-1, with a tentative D call TRBD2 (5 bases). CDR3 region: CASSTTGSSYNEQFF. CDR3 nucleotides: TGTGCCAGCAGCACGACTGGGAGCTCCTACAATGAGCAGTTCTTC. Looking up the rest from reference TRBV28 and TRBJ2-1 gives the full variable domain: DVKVTQSSRYLVKRTGEKVFLECVQDMDHENMFWYRQDPGLGLRLIYFSYDVKMKEKGDIPEGYSVSREKKERFSLILESASTNQTSMYLCASSTTGSSYNEQFFGPGTRLTVL.